This TCR beta chain was observed in a study of OX40 agonist ivuxolimab in advanced cancers. Study-wide context: It was ivuxolimab, an agonistic anti-OX40 (CD134) antibody, that patients were treated with. It was permissible to have had prior anti-PD-1, anti-PD-L1 or anti-CTLA-4 therapy, and around 40% had some. Of mixed ages from 23 to 79 and averaging approximately 60 years, the group was about 80% male. Notes on the study in general: Determination of antigen specificity was not performed for the expanded peripheral T cells.

This clone came up a few times. Its target is unknown. V lost 6 bases and J lost 5, with 13 bases in between. The CDR3 is made up of 13 amino acids. Germline assignment: CDR1 MDHEN and CDR2 SYDVKM. Clones were sequenced by immunoSEQ multiplex PCR, and TCRdb holds only the in-frame ones, with some missing. The data contain 95,000 to 150,000 clones, roughly nine tenths of them seen just once; the ten biggest clones take up roughly 0.59%. The origin of this receptor is an adult with an advanced solid tumor such as melanoma, head and neck, liver or kidney cancer. Sequencing used CD4+ or CD8+ T cells sorted from blood, obtained in a trial of the OX40 agonist ivuxolimab. The V call is TRBV28, the J call TRBJ2-5; tentative D call: TRBD1 (5 bases). The CDR3 loop is CASRETARETQYF. CDR3 DNA sequence: TGTGCCAGCAGGGAGACAGCTCGGGAGACCCAGTACTTC.